This record looks at one TCR beta chain sequence and its context. The antigen remains unidentified. Unique molecular identifiers were incorporated during preparation of the TCRbeta library. TCRdb passed the PCR reads through MiXCR, listing each CDR3 protein once. The sample includes 800,000 to 1,000,000 distinct CDR3 sequences, under 30% of them seen just once. These data come from a study of T-cell reconstitution after alpha-beta-depleted transplantation in children. The CDR3 runs to 13 residues. The V gene's germline CDR1 is DFQATT and CDR2 SNEGSKA (reference sequence). V dropped 5 bases and J dropped 3 bases, with 11 bases sitting between them. Whole-study findings and limits: T-cell counts and diversity at one year post-transplant came mainly from newly produced T cells.

The sequencing here drew on PBMCs, mostly from graft donor cells, taken 360 days after TCRalphabeta/CD19-depleted stem cell transplant. V gene TRBV20-1 combines with J gene TRBJ2-1, with a possible D match to TRBD1 (5 bases). The origin of this receptor is a boy in the first two years of life who had a stem cell transplant for SCID, so the T cells may come from the graft donor. The CDR3 loop is CSALIGDYNEQFF. The CDR3 DNA sequence: TGCAGTGCTCTCATAGGGGACTACAATGAGCAGTTCTTC.